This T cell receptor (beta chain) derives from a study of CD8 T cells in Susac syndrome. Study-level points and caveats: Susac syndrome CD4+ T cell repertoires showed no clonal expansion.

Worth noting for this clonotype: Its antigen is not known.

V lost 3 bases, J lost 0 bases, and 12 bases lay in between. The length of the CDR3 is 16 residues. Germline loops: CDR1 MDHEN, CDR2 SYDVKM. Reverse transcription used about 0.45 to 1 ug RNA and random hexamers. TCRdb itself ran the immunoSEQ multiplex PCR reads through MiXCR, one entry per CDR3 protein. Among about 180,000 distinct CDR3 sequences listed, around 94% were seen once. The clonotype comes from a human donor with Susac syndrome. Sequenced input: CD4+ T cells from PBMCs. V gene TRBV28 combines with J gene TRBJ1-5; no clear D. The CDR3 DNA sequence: TGTGCCAGCAGTTTTTCCCTCTTGAGTAGCAATCAGCCCCAGCATTTT. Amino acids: CASSFSLLSSNQPQHF.